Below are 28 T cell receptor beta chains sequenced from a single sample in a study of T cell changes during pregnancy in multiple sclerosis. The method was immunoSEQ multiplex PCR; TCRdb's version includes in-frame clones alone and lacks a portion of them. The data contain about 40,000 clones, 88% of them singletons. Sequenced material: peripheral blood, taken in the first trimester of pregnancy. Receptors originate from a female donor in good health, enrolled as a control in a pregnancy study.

The CDR3 region is CASSGGLESSNEQFF. DNA for the CDR3: TGTGCCAGCAGTGGCGGACTAGAATCCTCTAATGAGCAGTTCTTC. This chain links TRBV6-4 with TRBJ2-1; 7 positions match TRBD2. Looked up from germline, CDR1 is MRHNA and CDR2 is SNTAGT. This CDR3 is 15 amino acids long. The J segment lost 7 bases and the V segment lost 4 bases, leaving 10 bases of the junction unmatched.

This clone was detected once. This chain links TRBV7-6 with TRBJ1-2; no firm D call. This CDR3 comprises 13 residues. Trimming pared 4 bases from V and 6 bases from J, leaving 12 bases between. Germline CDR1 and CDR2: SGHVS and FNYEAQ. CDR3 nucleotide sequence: TGTGCCAGCAGCTCCCGGGGTTTCGATGGCTACACCTTC. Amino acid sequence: CASSSRGFDGYTF.

CDR3 residues: CASSPRGSAYEQYF. The CDR3 DNA sequence: TGTGCCAGCAGCCCTCGGGGATCAGCCTACGAGCAGTACTTC. J is TRBJ2-7 and V is TRBV7-2; maybe TRBD2 (5 bases). Germline V CDR1 and CDR2: SGHTA, FQGNSA. V lost 5 bases to trimming and J lost 2 bases, with 13 bases between them. The CDR3 extends over 14 amino acids.

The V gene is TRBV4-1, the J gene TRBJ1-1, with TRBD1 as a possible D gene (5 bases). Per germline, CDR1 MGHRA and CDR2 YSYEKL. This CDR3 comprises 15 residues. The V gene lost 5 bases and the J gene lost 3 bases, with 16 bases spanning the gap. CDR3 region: CASSMMGGGDTEAFF. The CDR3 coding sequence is TGCGCCAGCAGCATGATGGGGGGAGGGGACACTGAAGCTTTCTTT.

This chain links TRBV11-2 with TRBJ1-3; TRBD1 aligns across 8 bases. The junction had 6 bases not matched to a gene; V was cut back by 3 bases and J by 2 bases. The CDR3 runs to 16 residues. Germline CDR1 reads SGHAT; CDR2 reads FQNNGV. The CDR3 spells CASSLGTGLAGNTIYF. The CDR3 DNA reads TGTGCCAGCAGCTTGGGGACAGGATTAGCTGGAAACACCATATATTTT. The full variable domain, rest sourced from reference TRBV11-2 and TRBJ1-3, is EAGVAQSPRYKIIEKRQSVAFWCNPISGHATLYWYQQILGQGPKLLIQFQNNGVVDDSQLPKDRFSAERLKGVDSTLKIQPAKLEDSAVYLCASSLGTGLAGNTIYFGEGSWLTVV.

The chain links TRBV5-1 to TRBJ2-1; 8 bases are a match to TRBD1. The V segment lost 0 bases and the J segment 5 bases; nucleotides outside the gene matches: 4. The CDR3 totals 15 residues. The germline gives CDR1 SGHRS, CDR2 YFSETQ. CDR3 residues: CASSLAGTGNNEQFF. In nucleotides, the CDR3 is TGCGCCAGCAGCTTGGCCGGGACAGGAAACAATGAGCAGTTCTTC. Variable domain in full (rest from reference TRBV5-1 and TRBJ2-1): KAGVTQTPRYLIKTRGQQVTLSCSPISGHRSVSWYQQTPGQGLQFLFEYFSETQRNKGNFPGRFSGRQFSNSRSEMNVSTLELGDSALYLCASSLAGTGNNEQFFGPGTRLTVL.

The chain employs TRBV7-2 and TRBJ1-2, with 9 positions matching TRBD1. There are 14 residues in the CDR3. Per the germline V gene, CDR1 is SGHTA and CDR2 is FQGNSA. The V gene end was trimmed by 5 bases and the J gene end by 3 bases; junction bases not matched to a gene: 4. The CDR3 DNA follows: TGTGCCAGCAGCGAAACAGGGGGCGACTATGGCTACACCTTC. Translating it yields CASSETGGDYGYTF.

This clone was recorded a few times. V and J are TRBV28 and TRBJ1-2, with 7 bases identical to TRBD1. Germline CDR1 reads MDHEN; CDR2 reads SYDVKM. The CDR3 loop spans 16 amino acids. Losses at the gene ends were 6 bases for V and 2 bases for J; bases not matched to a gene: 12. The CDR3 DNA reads TGTGCCAGCAGCACGGGACAGAGCAAAGTCAACTATGGCTACACCTTC. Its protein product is CASSTGQSKVNYGYTF.

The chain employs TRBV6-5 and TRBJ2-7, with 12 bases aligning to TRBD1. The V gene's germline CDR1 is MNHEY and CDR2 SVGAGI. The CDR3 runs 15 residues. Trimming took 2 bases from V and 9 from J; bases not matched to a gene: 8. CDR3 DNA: TGTGCCAGCAGTTACACCGGGACAGGGGGCCCGGGGCAGTACTTC. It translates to CASSYTGTGGPGQYF.

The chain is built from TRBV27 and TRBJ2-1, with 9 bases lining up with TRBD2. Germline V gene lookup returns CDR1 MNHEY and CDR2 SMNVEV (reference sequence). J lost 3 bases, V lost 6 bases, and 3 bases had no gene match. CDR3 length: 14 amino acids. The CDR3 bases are TGTGCCAGCAGGCGGGAGGGCCGCTACAATGAGCAGTTCTTC. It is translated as CASRREGRYNEQFF.

The CDR3 reads CASSDTQNEQFF. The CDR3 DNA reads TGTGCCAGCAGCGACACTCAGAATGAGCAGTTCTTC. The chain uses TRBV7-9 and TRBJ2-1; D is undetermined. V was pared by 5 bases and J by 7 bases, with 9 bases between. Germline V lookup: CDR1 SEHNR, CDR2 FQNEAQ (reference sequence). The CDR3 spans 12 residues.

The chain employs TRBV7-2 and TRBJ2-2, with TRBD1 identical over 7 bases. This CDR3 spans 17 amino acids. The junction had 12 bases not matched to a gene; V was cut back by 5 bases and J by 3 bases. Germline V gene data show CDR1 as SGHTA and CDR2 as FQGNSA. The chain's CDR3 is CASSRVRGRRDTGELFF. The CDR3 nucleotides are TGTGCCAGCAGCAGGGTTAGGGGGCGCCGGGACACCGGGGAGCTGTTTTTT.

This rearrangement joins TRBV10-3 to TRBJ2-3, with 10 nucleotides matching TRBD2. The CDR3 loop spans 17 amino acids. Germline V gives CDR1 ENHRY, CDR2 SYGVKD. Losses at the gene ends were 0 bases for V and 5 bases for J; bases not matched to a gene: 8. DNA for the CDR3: TGTGCCATCAGTGAGTCCAGGGAGCGGGGGGGCCGAGATACGCAGTATTTT. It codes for CAISESRERGGRDTQYF.

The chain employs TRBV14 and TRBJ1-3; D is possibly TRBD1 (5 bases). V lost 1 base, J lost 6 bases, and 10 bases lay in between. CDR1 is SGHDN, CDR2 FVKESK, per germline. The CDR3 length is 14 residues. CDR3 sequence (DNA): TGTGCCAGCAGCCAAGGGGACTTTGAAAACACCATATATTTT. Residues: CASSQGDFENTIYF.

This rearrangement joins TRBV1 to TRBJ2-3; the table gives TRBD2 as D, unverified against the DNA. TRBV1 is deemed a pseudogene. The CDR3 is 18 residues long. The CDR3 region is CTSSQVDWLAGEADTQYF. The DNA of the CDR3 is TGCACCAGCAGCCAAGTCGATTGGCTAGCGGGGGAGGCAGATACGCAGTATTTT.

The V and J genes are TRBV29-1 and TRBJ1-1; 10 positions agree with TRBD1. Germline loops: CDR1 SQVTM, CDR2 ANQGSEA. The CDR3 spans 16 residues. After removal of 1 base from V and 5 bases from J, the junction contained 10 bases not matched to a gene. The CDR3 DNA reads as TGCAGCGTTGAAGGCCCGGGACAGGGGCTGGGGACTGAAGCTTTCTTT. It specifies CSVEGPGQGLGTEAFF.

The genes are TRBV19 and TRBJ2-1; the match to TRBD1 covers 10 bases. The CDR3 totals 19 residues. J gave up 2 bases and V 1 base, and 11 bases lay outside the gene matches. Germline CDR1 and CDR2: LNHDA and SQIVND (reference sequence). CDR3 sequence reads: CASSIGTRRDRGPYNEQFF. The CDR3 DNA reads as TGTGCCAGTAGTATAGGGACGCGGAGGGACAGGGGCCCCTACAATGAGCAGTTCTTC.

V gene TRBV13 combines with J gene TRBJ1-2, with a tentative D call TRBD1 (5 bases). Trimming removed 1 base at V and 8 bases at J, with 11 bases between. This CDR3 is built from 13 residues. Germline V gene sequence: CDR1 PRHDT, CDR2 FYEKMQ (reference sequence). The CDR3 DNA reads TGTGCCAGCAGCTTAGACACAGGTAGAGGCTACACCTTC. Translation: CASSLDTGRGYTF.

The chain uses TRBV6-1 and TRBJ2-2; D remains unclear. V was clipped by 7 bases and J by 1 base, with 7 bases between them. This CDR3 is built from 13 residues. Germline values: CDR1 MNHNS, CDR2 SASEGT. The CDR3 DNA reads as TGTGCCAGCATCTCCAGGAACACCGGGGAGCTGTTTTTT. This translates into CASISRNTGELFF.

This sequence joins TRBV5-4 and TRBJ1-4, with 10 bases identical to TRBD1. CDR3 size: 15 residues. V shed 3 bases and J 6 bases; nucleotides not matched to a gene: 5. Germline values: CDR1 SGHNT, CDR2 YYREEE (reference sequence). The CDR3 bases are TGTGCCAGCAGCTGGGACGGGACAGGGGATGAAAAACTGTTTTTT. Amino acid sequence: CASSWDGTGDEKLFF. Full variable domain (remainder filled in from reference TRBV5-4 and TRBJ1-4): ETGVTQSPTHLIKTRGQQVTLRCSSQSGHNTVSWYQQALGQGPQFIFQYYREEENGRGNFPPRFSGLQFPNYSSELNVNALELDDSALYLCASSWDGTGDEKLFFGSGTQLSVL.

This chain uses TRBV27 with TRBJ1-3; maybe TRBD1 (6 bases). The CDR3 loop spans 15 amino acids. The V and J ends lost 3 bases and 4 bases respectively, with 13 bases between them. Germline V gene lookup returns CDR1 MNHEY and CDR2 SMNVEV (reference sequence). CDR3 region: CASSFNREAGNTIYF. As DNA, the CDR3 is TGTGCCAGCAGTTTCAACAGGGAAGCCGGAAACACCATATATTTT.

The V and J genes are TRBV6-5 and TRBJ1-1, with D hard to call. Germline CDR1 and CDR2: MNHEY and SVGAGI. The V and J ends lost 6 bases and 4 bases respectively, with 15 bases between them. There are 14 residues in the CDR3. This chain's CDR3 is CASRPGLRFTEAFF. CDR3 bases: TGTGCCAGCAGACCTGGACTAAGGTTCACTGAAGCTTTCTTT.

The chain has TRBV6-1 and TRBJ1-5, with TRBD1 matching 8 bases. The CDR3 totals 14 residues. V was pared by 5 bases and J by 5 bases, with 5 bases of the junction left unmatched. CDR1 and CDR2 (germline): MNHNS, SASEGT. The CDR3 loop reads CASSPQGADQPQHF. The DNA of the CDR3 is TGTGCCAGCAGTCCTCAGGGGGCCGATCAGCCCCAGCATTTT.

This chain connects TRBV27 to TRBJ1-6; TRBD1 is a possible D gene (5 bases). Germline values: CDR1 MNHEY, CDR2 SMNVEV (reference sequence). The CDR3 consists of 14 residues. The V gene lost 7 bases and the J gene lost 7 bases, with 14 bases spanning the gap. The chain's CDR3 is CASTRGALNSPLHF. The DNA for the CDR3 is TGTGCCAGCACCCGCGGGGCTTTGAATTCACCCCTCCACTTT.

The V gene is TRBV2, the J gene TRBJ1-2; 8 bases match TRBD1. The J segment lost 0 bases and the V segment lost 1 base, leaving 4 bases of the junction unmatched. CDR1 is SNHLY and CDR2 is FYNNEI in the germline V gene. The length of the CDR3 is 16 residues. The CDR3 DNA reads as TGTGCCAGCAGTGAAGGTTGGACAGGGTCTAACTATGGCTACACCTTC. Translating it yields CASSEGWTGSNYGYTF.

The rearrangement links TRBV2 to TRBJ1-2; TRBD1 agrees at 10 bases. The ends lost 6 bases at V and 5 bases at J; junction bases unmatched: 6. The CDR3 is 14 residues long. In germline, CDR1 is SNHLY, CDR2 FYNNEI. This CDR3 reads CASSAGTGVYGYTF. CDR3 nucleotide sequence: TGTGCCAGCAGCGCCGGGACAGGGGTTTATGGCTACACCTTC.

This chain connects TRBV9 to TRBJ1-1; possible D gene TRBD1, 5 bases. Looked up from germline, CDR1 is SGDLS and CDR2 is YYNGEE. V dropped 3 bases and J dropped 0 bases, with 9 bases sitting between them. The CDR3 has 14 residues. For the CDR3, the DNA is TGTGCCAGCAGCGCGGGACTGATGAACACTGAAGCTTTCTTT. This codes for CASSAGLMNTEAFF.

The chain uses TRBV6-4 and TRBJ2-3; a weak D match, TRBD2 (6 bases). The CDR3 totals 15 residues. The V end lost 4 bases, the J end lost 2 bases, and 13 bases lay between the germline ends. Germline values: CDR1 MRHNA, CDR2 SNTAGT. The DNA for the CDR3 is TGTGCCAGCAGTGCCGGGACTGGGGACACAGATACGCAGTATTTT. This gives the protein CASSAGTGDTDTQYF.